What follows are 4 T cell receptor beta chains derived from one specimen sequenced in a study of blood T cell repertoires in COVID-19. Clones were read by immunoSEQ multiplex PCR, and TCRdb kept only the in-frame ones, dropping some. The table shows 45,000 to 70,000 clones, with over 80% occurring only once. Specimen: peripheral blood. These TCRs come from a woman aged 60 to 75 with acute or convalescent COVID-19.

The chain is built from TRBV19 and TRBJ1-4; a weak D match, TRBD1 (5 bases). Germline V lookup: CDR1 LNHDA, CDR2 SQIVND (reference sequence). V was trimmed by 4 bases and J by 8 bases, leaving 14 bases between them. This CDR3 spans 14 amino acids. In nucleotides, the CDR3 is TGTGCCAGTAGTAGAAGCAGGGTGGGCGAAAAACTGTTTTTT. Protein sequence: CASSRSRVGEKLFF.

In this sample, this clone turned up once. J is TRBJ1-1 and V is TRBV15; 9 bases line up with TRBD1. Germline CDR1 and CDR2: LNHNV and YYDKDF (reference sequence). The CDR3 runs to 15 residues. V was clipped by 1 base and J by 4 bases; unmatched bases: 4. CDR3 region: CATSRAGTGPTEAFF. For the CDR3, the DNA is TGTGCCACCAGCAGAGCGGGGACAGGGCCCACTGAAGCTTTCTTT.

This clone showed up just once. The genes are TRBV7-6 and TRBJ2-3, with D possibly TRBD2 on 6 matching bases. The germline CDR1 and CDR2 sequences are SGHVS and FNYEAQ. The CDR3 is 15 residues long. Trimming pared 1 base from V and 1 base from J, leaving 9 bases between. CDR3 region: CASSLGGEGTDTQYF. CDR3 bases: TGTGCCAGCAGCTTAGGCGGGGAAGGCACAGATACGCAGTATTTT.

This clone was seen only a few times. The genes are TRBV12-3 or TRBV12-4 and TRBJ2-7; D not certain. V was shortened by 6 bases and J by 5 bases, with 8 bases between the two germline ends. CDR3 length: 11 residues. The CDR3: CASSLEDEQYF. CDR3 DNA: TGTGCCAGCAGCCTCGAGGACGAGCAGTACTTC.